This T cell receptor beta chain was retrieved from a study of beta chain features in type 1 diabetes. Expressed TCRB transcripts were sequenced because the isolated RNA had all been reverse transcribed beforehand. Method: immunoSEQ multiplex PCR; TCRdb's copy keeps in-frame clones and lacks some. The profile covers hundreds of thousands of clones, with around an eighth appearing a single time and roughly 0.04% taken by the ten largest. Findings of the study overall: Significant though moderate, a shortening of TCRB CDR3s appeared in all four CD4+ subsets of Type 1 diabetes patients.

About this clone itself: Its antigen is as yet unknown.

The junction had 7 bases not matched to a gene; V was cut back by 4 bases and J by 4 bases. This CDR3 is built from 14 residues. Germline V lookup: CDR1 SGDLS, CDR2 YYNGEE. The rearrangement links TRBV9 to TRBJ1-2; 7 bases fit TRBD1. The TCR originated in a man in his late teens or twenties with type 1 diabetes. Source material: naive CD4+ T cells from blood. As DNA, the CDR3 is TGTGCCAGCAGCACAACGGGACAGTCCTATGGCTACACCTTC. Encoded protein: CASSTTGQSYGYTF.